The clone carrying this T cell receptor (beta chain) has more than one count but fewer than ten. The CDR3 spans 14 residues. With 3 bases removed from V and 1 base from J, the gap between germline ends came to 9 bases. CDR1 is SEHNR, CDR2 FQNEAQ, per germline (reference sequence). TCRdb reprocessed the 5' RACE reads via MiXCR and lists one record per CDR3 protein. The sample records under 250,000 distinct CDR3 sequences, 15% being singletons. The data derive from a study of T-cell memory formation after mild COVID-19. This sequence originates from an adult woman who had mild COVID-19 (a few samples of this study predate the infection). Cell type and time point are not known. What was sequenced was PBMCs or a T cell subset sorted from them (not recorded which). The genes are TRBV7-9 and TRBJ1-1; no firm D call. CDR3 nucleotides: TGTGCCAGCAGCTTGGGCAGTTCGAACACTGAAGCTTTCTTT. This translates into CASSLGSSNTEAFF.